A single sample is the source of the 21 T cell receptor beta chains below, sequenced in a study of T cell responses to AZD1222 COVID-19 vaccine. Produced via immunoSEQ multiplex PCR; TCRdb's table is partial and in-frame only. This table holds 120,000 to 150,000 clones, roughly 80% found once. The sample in question was peripheral blood, obtained on day 0 of MenACWY control vaccination. These receptors all stem from an adult in good health.

As concerns this clone: This sample includes further DNA sequences coding for the same CDR3. The chain combines TRBV5-1 with TRBJ2-5, with no clear D. The CDR3 covers 13 residues. V was shortened by 0 bases and J by 2 bases, with 5 bases between the two germline ends. Germline V lookup: CDR1 SGHRS, CDR2 YFSETQ. CDR3 in DNA: TGCGCCAGCAGCTTGGAGATTCAAGAGACCCAGTACTTC. Protein product: CASSLEIQETQYF.

This chain joins TRBV2 and TRBJ1-6; 8 bases fit TRBD1. V gave up 6 bases and J gave up 8 bases; unmatched junction bases: 0. The CDR3 extends over 12 amino acids. The germline CDR1 and CDR2 sequences are SNHLY and FYNNEI. DNA of the CDR3: TGTGCCAGCAGGACAGGGGATTCACCCCTCCACTTT. Translating it yields CASRTGDSPLHF.

V gene TRBV11-1 combines with J gene TRBJ2-6, with D possibly being TRBD2 (6 bases). The CDR3 runs 16 residues. Germline loops: CDR1 SGHAT, CDR2 FQDESV (reference sequence). Deletions cut 4 bases from V and 1 base from J, with 11 bases between. CDR3 loop: CASSSGLPSGANVLTF. The DNA for the CDR3 is TGTGCCAGCAGCTCGGGACTTCCTTCTGGGGCCAACGTCCTGACTTTC.

Concerning this clone: Other nucleotide sequences in the sample specify the same CDR3. This chain uses TRBV28 with TRBJ1-5; no firm D call. CDR1 and CDR2 (germline): MDHEN, SYDVKM. This CDR3 region has 13 residues. V was cut by 2 bases and J by 0 bases, with 2 bases left in between. The DNA for the CDR3 is TGTGCCAGCAGTTTAAGTAGCAATCAGCCCCAGCATTTT. Residues: CASSLSSNQPQHF.

This chain links TRBV7-9 with TRBJ2-7; D remains unclear. Trimming left V 5 bases short and J 0 bases short, with 11 bases between. The CDR3 runs to 14 residues. Germline CDR1 reads SEHNR; CDR2 reads FQNEAQ (reference sequence). The chain's CDR3 is CASSPAVSSYEQYF. The CDR3, as DNA: TGTGCCAGCAGCCCGGCGGTAAGCTCCTACGAGCAGTACTTC.

The chain combines TRBV2 with TRBJ2-5, with TRBD1 matching over 8 bases. V shed 8 bases, J shed 5 bases, and the junction held 7 bases outside the gene matches. Germline loops: CDR1 SNHLY, CDR2 FYNNEI. The CDR3 is 13 residues long. CDR3 sequence reads: CASHGQGLETQYF. The CDR3 nucleotides read TGTGCCAGCCATGGACAGGGTCTGGAGACCCAGTACTTC.

This clone showed up just a few times. J is TRBJ1-1 and V is TRBV5-1; D is ambiguous. V was shortened by 3 bases and J by 4 bases, with 10 bases between the two germline ends. CDR1 and CDR2 (germline): SGHRS, YFSETQ. CDR3 length equals 13 residues. DNA of the CDR3: TGCGCCAGCAGCTCCTACATGGGCACTGAAGCTTTCTTT. It yields the protein CASSSYMGTEAFF.

The gene calls are TRBV11-2 and TRBJ2-3; a possible D gene is TRBD2 (5 bases). CDR3 length: 13 amino acids. V was shortened by 3 bases and J by 5 bases, with 9 bases between the two germline ends. Germline V gene sequence: CDR1 SGHAT, CDR2 FQNNGV. CDR3 sequence (DNA): TGTGCCAGCAGCTTGGACTCCCGAGATACGCAGTATTTT. It is translated as CASSLDSRDTQYF.

This chain links TRBV19 with TRBJ1-1, with D perhaps matching TRBD1 (6 bases). Germline-derived CDR1 and CDR2 are LNHDA and SQIVND (reference sequence). CDR3 length equals 15 residues. V dropped 5 bases and J dropped 0 bases, with 13 bases sitting between them. CDR3 region: CASSVPRGLNTEAFF. The CDR3 nucleotides read TGTGCCAGTAGTGTCCCCAGGGGACTGAACACTGAAGCTTTCTTT.

The rearrangement links TRBV7-8 to TRBJ1-1; D perhaps matches TRBD1 (5 bases). V lost 3 bases to trimming and J lost 1 base, with 12 bases between them. This CDR3 is built from 15 residues. Germline CDR1 and CDR2: SGHVS and FQNEAQ. The CDR3 DNA reads TGTGCCAGCAGCTTCCCCGGGACTGAGAACACTGAAGCTTTCTTT. This encodes CASSFPGTENTEAFF.

This clone has just a few counts. The chain combines TRBV6-5 with TRBJ1-5; D ambiguous. There are 15 residues in the CDR3. V was cut by 4 bases and J by 0 bases, with 10 bases left in between. CDR1 is MNHEY and CDR2 is SVGAGI in the germline V gene. The DNA of the CDR3 is TGTGCCAGCAGTTTGGGCACGGATAGCAATCAGCCCCAGCATTTT. Translation: CASSLGTDSNQPQHF.

V is TRBV7-8 and J is TRBJ2-3; D is perhaps TRBD2 (5 bases). Trimming removed 1 base at V and 2 bases at J, with 10 bases between. The CDR3 covers 15 residues. CDR1 SGHVS and CDR2 FQNEAQ come from the germline V gene. CDR3 region: CASSLGGLLTDTQYF. The CDR3 nucleotides read TGTGCCAGCAGCTTAGGCGGACTGCTCACAGATACGCAGTATTTT.

V usage is TRBV24-1 and J usage is TRBJ2-3; D could derive from TRBD1 or TRBD2 (5 bases each). CDR3 length equals 15 residues. V shed 1 base and J shed 1 base, with 8 bases lying between them. Germline CDR1 KGHDR, CDR2 SFDVKD. CDR3 region: CATSDFRDRTDTQYF. The CDR3 DNA sequence: TGTGCCACCAGTGATTTCCGGGACCGCACAGATACGCAGTATTTT.

The chain employs TRBV27 and TRBJ1-2; D is perhaps TRBD1 (5 bases). Trimming took 8 bases from V and 5 from J, leaving 15 bases between them. The germline CDR1 and CDR2 sequences are MNHEY and SMNVEV (reference sequence). This CDR3 comprises 13 residues. The CDR3 nucleotides are TGTGCCAGCTGGCCGGGGGTAGGGTATGGCTACACCTTC. Translating it yields CASWPGVGYGYTF.

The rearrangement joins TRBV19 to TRBJ1-5; 10 positions agree with TRBD1. There are 17 residues in the CDR3. The J segment lost 6 bases and the V segment lost 0 bases, leaving 8 bases of the junction unmatched. Per germline, CDR1 LNHDA and CDR2 SQIVND (reference sequence). The CDR3 DNA is TGTGCCAGTAGTATAGACCTCCAGGGACAGGGGTTTCAGCCCCAGCATTTT. Translating it yields CASSIDLQGQGFQPQHF.

The chain couples TRBV9 to TRBJ1-2; D unclear. The CDR3 has 13 residues. V was trimmed by 3 bases and J by 3 bases, leaving 9 bases between them. The germline V gene has CDR1 SGDLS and CDR2 YYNGEE. The CDR3: CASSGSVDYGYTF. The DNA of the CDR3 is TGTGCCAGCAGCGGAAGTGTAGACTATGGCTACACCTTC.

In DNA form, the CDR3 reads TGTGCCAGGGGAGAGCTCGGAGGACTAGGGACCGAGCAGTACTTC. Protein product: CARGELGGLGTEQYF. The V gene is TRBV19, the J gene TRBJ2-7; TRBD2 matches 7 bases. Germline CDR1 reads LNHDA; CDR2 reads SQIVND (reference sequence). With V trimmed by 9 bases and J by 6 bases, 17 bases remained unmatched. The length of the CDR3 is 15 residues. The entire variable domain, with the rest obtained from reference TRBV19 and TRBJ2-7, is as follows: DGGITQSPKYLFRKEGQNVTLSCEQNLNHDAMYWYRQDPGQGLRLIYYSQIVNDFQKGDIAEGYSVSREKKESFPLTVTSAQKNPTAFYLCARGELGGLGTEQYFGPGTRLTVT.

V usage is TRBV6-5 and J usage is TRBJ1-5; 10 bases line up with TRBD1. Trimming at V came to 5 bases and at J to 7 bases, leaving 5 bases not matched to a gene. CDR1 and CDR2 from the germline V gene are MNHEY and SVGAGI. This CDR3 region has 14 residues. The CDR3 is CASSLTGGGQPQHF. CDR3 bases: TGTGCCAGCAGTCTGACAGGGGGCGGCCAGCCCCAGCATTTT.

This clone was recorded only once. The J gene is TRBJ2-3, the V gene TRBV7-9; 7 bases align to TRBD2. J was trimmed by 0 bases and V by 6 bases; bases with no gene match: 3. Germline assignment: CDR1 SEHNR and CDR2 FQNEAQ (reference sequence). CDR3 length equals 14 residues. The CDR3, as DNA: TGTGCCAGCAGTATGGGGGGGAGCACAGATACGCAGTATTTT. This translates into CASSMGGSTDTQYF.

This rearrangement joins TRBV10-2 to TRBJ1-5; D is unclear. Germline lookup yields CDR1 WSHSY and CDR2 SAAADI. The ends were cut back, 3 bases at V and 6 bases at J, with 12 bases in the middle. This CDR3 contains 14 residues. CDR3 DNA sequence: TGCGCCAGCAGTGACAGTTTTGCAATTCAGCCCCAGCATTTT. As protein: CASSDSFAIQPQHF.

The chain carries TRBV5-6 and TRBJ2-7, with 10 nucleotides matching TRBD1. Losses at the gene ends were 4 bases for V and 3 bases for J; bases not matched to a gene: 4. Per the germline V gene, CDR1 is SGHDT and CDR2 is YYEEEE. The CDR3 has 14 amino acids. In DNA, the CDR3 is TGTGCCAGCAGCCAGACAGGGGGCCTCTACGAGCAGTACGTC. This encodes CASSQTGGLYEQYV.